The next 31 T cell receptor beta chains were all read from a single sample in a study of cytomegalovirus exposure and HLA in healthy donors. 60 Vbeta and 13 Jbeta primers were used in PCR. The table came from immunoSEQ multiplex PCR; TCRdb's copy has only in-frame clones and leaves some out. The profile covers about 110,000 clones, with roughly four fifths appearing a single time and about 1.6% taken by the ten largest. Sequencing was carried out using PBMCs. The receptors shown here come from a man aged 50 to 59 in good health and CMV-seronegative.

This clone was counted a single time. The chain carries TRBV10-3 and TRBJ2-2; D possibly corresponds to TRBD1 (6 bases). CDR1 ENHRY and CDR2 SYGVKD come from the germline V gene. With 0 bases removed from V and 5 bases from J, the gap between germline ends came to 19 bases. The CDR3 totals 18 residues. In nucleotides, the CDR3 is TGTGCCATCAGTGAGTCGAGTAGGCAGGGGAGAATTACCGGGGAGCTGTTTTTT. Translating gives CAISESSRQGRITGELFF.

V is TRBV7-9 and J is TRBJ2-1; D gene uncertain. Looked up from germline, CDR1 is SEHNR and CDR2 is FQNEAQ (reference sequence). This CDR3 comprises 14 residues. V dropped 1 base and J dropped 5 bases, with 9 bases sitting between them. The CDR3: CASSLGAGHNEQFF. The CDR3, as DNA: TGTGCCAGCAGCTTAGGGGCCGGCCACAATGAGCAGTTCTTC.

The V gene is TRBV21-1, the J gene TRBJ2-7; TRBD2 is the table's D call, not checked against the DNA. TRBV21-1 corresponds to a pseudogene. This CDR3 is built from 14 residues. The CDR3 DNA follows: TGTGCCAGCAGCAAAGAGTGCGGGACCTACGAGCAGTACGTC. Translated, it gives CASSKECGTYEQYV.

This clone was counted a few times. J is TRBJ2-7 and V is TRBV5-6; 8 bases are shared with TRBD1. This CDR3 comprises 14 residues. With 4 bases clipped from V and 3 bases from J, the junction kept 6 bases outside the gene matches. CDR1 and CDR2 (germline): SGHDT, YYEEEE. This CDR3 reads CASSLGTGYYEQYV. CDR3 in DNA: TGTGCCAGCAGCCTCGGGACAGGCTACTACGAGCAGTACGTC.

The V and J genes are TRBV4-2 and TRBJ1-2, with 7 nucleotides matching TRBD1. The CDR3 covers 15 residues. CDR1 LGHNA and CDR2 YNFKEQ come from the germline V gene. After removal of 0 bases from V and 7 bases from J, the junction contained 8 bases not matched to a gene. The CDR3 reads CASSQEGRGWGGYTF. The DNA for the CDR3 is TGTGCCAGCAGCCAAGAGGGCAGGGGGTGGGGTGGCTACACCTTC.

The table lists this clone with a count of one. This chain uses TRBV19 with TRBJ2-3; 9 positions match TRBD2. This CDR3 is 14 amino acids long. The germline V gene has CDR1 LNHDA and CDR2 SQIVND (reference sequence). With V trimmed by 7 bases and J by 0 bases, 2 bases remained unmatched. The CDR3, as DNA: TGTGCCAGTAAGGGACTAGCTAGCACAGATACGCAGTATTTT. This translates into CASKGLASTDTQYF.

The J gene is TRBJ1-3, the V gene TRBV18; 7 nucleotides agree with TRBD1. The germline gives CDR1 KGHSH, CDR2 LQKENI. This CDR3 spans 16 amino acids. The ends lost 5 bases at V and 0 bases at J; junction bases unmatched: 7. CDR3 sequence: CASSETTGPSGNTIYF. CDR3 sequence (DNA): TGTGCCAGCTCAGAAACGACAGGGCCCTCTGGAAACACCATATATTTT.

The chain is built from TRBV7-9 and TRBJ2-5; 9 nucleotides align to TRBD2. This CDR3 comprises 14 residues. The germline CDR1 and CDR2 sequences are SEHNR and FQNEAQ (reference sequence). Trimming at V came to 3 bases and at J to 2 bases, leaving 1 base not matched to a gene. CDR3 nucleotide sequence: TGTGCCAGCAGCTTCGCGGGGGGGCAAGAGACCCAGTACTTC. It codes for CASSFAGGQETQYF.

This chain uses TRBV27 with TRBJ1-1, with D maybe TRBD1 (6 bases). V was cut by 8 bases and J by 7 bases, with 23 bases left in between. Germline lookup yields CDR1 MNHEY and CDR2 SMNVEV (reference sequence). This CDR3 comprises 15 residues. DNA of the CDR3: TGTGCCAGCTCCTCCTGGGGGGGGCCCCCCTATGAAGCTTTCTTT. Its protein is CASSSWGGPPYEAFF.

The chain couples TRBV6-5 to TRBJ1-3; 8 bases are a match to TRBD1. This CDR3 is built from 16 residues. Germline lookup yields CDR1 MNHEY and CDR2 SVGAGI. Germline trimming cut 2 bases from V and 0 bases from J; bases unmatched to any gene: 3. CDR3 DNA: TGTGCCAGCAGTTACGGGGGACAGGACTCTGGAAACACCATATATTTT. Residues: CASSYGGQDSGNTIYF.

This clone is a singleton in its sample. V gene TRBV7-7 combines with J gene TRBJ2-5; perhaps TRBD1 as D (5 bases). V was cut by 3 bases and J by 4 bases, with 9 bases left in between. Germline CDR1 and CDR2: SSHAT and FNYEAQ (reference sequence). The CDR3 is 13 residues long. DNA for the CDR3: TGTGCCAGCAGCTTGTTAGGGGCAGAGACCCAGTACTTC. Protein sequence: CASSLLGAETQYF.

Here the CDR3 reads CASSSTASNYGYTF. DNA for the CDR3: TGTGCCAGCAGCTCGACAGCTAGTAACTATGGCTACACCTTC. The chain joins TRBV11-2 to TRBJ1-2; maybe TRBD1 (5 bases). Germline V gives CDR1 SGHAT, CDR2 FQNNGV. Trimming removed 4 bases at V and 1 base at J, with 10 bases between. There are 14 residues in the CDR3.

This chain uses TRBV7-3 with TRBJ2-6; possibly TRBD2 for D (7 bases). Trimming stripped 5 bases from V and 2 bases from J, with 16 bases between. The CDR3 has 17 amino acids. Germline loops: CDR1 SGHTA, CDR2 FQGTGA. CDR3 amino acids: CASSRSWGGAGANVLTF. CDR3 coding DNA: TGTGCCAGCAGCCGGAGTTGGGGGGGCGCTGGGGCCAACGTCCTGACTTTC.

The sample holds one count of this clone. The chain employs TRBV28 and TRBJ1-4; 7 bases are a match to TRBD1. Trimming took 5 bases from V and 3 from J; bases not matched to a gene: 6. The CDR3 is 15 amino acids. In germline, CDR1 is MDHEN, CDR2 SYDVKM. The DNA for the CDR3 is TGTGCCAGCAGTAGTACAGGGGCCTCTAATGAAAAACTGTTTTTT. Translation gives CASSSTGASNEKLFF.

The CDR3 DNA reads TGTGCCAGCAGTTACTCGAACGACATGGTCGGGAGCTACACCTTC. This gives the protein CASSYSNDMVGSYTF. The V and J genes are TRBV6-5 and TRBJ1-2; D not certain. Per germline, CDR1 MNHEY and CDR2 SVGAGI. The CDR3 is made up of 15 amino acids. Deletions cut 0 bases from V and 9 bases from J, with 17 bases between.

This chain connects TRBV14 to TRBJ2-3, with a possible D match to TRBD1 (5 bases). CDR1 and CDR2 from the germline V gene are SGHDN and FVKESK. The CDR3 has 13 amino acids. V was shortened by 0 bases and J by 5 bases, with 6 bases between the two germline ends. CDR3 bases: TGTGCCAGCAGCCAAGAAAGGGGAGATACGCAGTATTTT. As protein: CASSQERGDTQYF.

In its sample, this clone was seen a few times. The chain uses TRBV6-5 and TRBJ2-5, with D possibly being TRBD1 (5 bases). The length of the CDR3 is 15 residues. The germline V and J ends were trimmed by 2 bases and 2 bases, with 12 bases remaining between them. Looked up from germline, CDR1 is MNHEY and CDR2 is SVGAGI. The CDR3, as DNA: TGTGCCAGCAGTTACGGGTTGACAGTTCAAGAGACCCAGTACTTC. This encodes CASSYGLTVQETQYF.

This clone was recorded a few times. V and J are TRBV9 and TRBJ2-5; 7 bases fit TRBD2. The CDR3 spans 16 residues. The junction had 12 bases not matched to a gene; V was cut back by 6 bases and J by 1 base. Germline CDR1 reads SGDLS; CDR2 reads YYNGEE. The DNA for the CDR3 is TGTGCCAGCACCGTGTCACCCACGGGGGGCCAAGAGACCCAGTACTTC. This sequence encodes CASTVSPTGGQETQYF.

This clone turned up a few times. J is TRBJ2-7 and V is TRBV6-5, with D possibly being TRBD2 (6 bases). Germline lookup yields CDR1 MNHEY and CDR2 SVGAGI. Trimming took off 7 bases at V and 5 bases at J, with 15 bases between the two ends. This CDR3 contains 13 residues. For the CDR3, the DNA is TGTGCCAGCACCCGGGGGAGGATGGACGAGCAGTACTTC. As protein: CASTRGRMDEQYF.

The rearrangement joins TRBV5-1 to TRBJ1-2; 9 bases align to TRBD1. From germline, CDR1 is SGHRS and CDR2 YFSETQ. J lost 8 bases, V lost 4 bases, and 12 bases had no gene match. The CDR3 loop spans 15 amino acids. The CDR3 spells CASSGGQGTLYGYTF. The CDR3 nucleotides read TGCGCCAGCAGCGGGGGACAGGGTACCCTATACGGCTACACCTTC.

The CDR3 bases are TGCGCCAGCAACTCAGGGTACACCGGGGAGCTGTTTTTT. Amino acids: CASNSGYTGELFF. The V call is TRBV5-1, the J call TRBJ2-2, with a weak D call TRBD1 (5 bases). In germline, CDR1 is SGHRS, CDR2 YFSETQ. This CDR3 region has 13 residues. V lost 6 bases and J 3 bases, leaving 9 bases between the germline ends.

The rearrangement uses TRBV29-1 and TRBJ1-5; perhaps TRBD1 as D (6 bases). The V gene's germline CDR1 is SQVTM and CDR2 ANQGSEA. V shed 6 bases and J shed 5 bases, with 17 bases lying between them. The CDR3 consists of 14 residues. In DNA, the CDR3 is TGCAGCGTCTCGACAGGTGGGGCCCATCAGCCCCAGCATTTT. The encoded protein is CSVSTGGAHQPQHF.

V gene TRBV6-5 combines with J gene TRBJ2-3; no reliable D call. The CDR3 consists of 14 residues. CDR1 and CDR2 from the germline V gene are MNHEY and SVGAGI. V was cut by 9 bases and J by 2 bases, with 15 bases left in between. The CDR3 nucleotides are TGTGCCAGTATGAGAGAAAGAAACACAGATACGCAGTATTTT. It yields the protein CASMRERNTDTQYF.

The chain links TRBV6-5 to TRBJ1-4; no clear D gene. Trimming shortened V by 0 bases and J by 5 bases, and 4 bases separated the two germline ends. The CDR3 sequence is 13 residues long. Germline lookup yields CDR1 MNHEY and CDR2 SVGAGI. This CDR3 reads CASSYSRNEKLFF. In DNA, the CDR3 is TGTGCCAGCAGTTACTCGAGGAATGAAAAACTGTTTTTT.

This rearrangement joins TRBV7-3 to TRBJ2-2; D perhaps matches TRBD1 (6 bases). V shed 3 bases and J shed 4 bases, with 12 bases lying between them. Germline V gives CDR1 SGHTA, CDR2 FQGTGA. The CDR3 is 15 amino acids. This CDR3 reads CASSFTGSSTGELFF. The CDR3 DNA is TGTGCCAGCAGCTTCACAGGGAGTAGCACCGGGGAGCTGTTTTTT. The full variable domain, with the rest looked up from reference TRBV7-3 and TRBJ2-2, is GAGVSQTPSNKVTEKGKYVELRCDPISGHTALYWYRQSLGQGPEFLIYFQGTGAADDSGLPNDRFFAVRPEGSVSTLKIQRTERGDSAVYLCASSFTGSSTGELFFGEGSRLTVL.

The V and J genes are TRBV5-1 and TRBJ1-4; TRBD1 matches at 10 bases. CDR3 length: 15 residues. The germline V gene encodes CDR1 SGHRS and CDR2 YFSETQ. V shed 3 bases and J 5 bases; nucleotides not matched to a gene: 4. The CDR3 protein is CASSSTGGANEKLFF. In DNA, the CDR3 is TGCGCCAGCAGCTCGACAGGGGGCGCGAATGAAAAACTGTTTTTT.

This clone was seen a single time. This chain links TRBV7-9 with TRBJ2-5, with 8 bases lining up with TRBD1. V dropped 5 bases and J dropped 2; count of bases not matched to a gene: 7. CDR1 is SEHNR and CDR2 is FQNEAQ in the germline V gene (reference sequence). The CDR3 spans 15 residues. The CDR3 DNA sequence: TGTGCCAGCAGCCCCGAACAGGGGGAACAAGAGACCCAGTACTTC. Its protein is CASSPEQGEQETQYF. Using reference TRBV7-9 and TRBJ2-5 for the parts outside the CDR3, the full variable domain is DTGVSQNPRHKITKRGQNVTFRCDPISEHNRLYWYRQTLGQGPEFLTYFQNEAQLEKSRLLSDRFSAERPKGSFSTLEIQRTEQGDSAMYLCASSPEQGEQETQYFGPGTRLLVL.

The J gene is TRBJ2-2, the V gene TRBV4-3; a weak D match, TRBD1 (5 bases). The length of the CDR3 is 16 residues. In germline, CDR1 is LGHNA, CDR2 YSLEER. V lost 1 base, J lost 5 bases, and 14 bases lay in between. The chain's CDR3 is CASSQGGRVRTGELFF. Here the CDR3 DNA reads TGCGCCAGCAGCCAAGGGGGCAGGGTTAGGACCGGGGAGCTGTTTTTT.

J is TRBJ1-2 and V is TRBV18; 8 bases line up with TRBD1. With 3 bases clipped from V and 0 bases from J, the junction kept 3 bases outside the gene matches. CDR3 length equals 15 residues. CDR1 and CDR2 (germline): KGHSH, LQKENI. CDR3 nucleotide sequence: TGTGCCAGCTCACCCTCGGACAGGGCTAACTATGGCTACACCTTC. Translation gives CASSPSDRANYGYTF.

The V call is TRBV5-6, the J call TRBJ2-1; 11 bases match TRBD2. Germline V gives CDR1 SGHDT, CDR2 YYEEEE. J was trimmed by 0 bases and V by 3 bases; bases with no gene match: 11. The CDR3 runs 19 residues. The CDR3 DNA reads TGTGCCAGCAGCTACACACCGGGACTAGCGGTGGCCTCCTACAATGAGCAGTTCTTC. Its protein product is CASSYTPGLAVASYNEQFF.

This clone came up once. CDR3 nucleotide sequence: TGCGCCAGCAGCTTGGATCAGGGTCCCTACGAGCAGTACTTC. This sequence encodes CASSLDQGPYEQYF. This chain uses TRBV5-1 with TRBJ2-7; D is possibly TRBD1 (5 bases). The CDR3 extends over 14 amino acids. Per the germline V gene, CDR1 is SGHRS and CDR2 is YFSETQ. The V gene lost 0 bases and the J gene lost 2 bases, with 9 bases spanning the gap.